This T cell receptor (beta chain) derives from a study of T cell responses to AZD1222 COVID-19 vaccine. About the research overall: Second-dose schedules of about 4 or about 12 weeks were combined.

Trimming left V 3 bases short and J 6 bases short, with 9 bases between. This CDR3 is 13 amino acids long. With regard to this clone: What it recognizes is unknown. The sample holds other DNA sequences that translate to the same CDR3.

Whole-study findings and limits: Vaccine-related CD4 TCRs covered spike, predominating at 160-218 and 743-854.

The method was immunoSEQ multiplex PCR; TCRdb's version includes in-frame clones alone and lacks a portion of them. The sample records roughly 100,000 clones, approximately 91% being singletons. The chain recombines TRBV12-3 or TRBV12-4 with TRBJ2-1; D remains unclear. This receptor was identified in an adult in good health. The sample consisted of peripheral blood, taken on day 0 of AZD1222 vaccination. The CDR3 sequence is CASSLGGINEQFF. The CDR3 coding sequence is TGTGCCAGCAGTTTGGGTGGTATCAATGAGCAGTTCTTC.